The 15 T cell receptor beta chains in this list originate from one sample, sequenced in a study of Graves' ophthalmopathy and Graves' hyperthyroidism. TCR beta CDR3 amplification used RNA transcripts. The authors performed first-round RT-PCR with HTBI primers and then a second-round multiplex PCR. TCRdb recomputed calls from the multiplex PCR reads with MiXCR, one row per CDR3 protein. Of about 420,000 distinct CDR3 sequences listed, 21% were seen once; the top ten hold around 3.1%. Specimen: peripheral blood. These receptors came from a woman aged 18-29 years with stable Graves' hyperthyroidism.

With regard to this clonotype: A read error is possible here, since a much larger clone lies one base away. It is likely a read error, because the conserved phenylalanine at the end of the CDR3 is missing. This chain connects TRBV2 to TRBJ1-1; D not certain. V was cut by 8 bases and J by 9 bases, with 10 bases left in between. The CDR3 contains 10 residues. Looked up from germline, CDR1 is SNHLY and CDR2 is FYNNEI. The DNA of the CDR3 is TGTGCCAGCGATGGAGGGAAAGCTTTCGTT. It encodes CASDGGKAFV.

J is TRBJ2-7 and V is TRBV15; 10 bases match TRBD1. Germline V gene data show CDR1 as LNHNV and CDR2 as YYDKDF (reference sequence). V gave up 0 bases and J gave up 6 bases; unmatched junction bases: 8. The CDR3 is 16 residues long. The CDR3 reads CATSREYGTGVVEQYF. CDR3 in DNA: TGTGCCACCAGCAGAGAGTACGGGACAGGGGTTGTCGAGCAGTACTTC.

On this clonotype: An end of the junction does not agree with germline; a read error may underlie this. The chain couples TRBV18 to TRBJ1-2, with 12 bases that match TRBD1. Looked up from germline, CDR1 is KGHSH and CDR2 is LQKENI. The CDR3 extends over 15 amino acids. The DNA for the CDR3 is TGTGCCAGCTCACACGGGACAGGGGGCGAGTATGACTACACCTTC. Protein product: CASSHGTGGEYDYTF.

The chain joins TRBV4-1 to TRBJ1-6; TRBD1 matches 7 bases. Germline CDR1 is MGHRA and CDR2 is YSYEKL. The CDR3 is made up of 16 amino acids. The V segment lost 3 bases and the J segment 0 bases; nucleotides outside the gene matches: 2. DNA for the CDR3: TGCGCCAGCAGCCACGCAGGGGGCTCCTATAATTCACCCCTCCACTTT. This translates into CASSHAGGSYNSPLHF.

The sample holds many counts of this clonotype. CDR3 loop: CASSEAQGTFAEAFF. CDR3 coding DNA: TGTGCCAGCAGTGAAGCGCAGGGTACGTTCGCTGAAGCTTTCTTT. This chain connects TRBV2 to TRBJ1-1; tentative D call: TRBD1 (5 bases). The ends were cut back, 0 bases at V and 6 bases at J, with 14 bases in the middle. The CDR3 contains 15 residues. Germline assignment: CDR1 SNHLY and CDR2 FYNNEI.

This clonotype turned up a few times. The chain employs TRBV6-1 and TRBJ1-5; D unclear. The CDR3 extends over 15 amino acids. CDR1 is MNHNS and CDR2 is SASEGT in the germline V gene. Trimming took off 7 bases at V and 3 bases at J, with 16 bases between the two ends. CDR3 residues: CASIALGSYNQPQHF. The DNA for the CDR3 is TGTGCCAGCATCGCCCTGGGCAGTTACAATCAGCCCCAGCATTTT.

The chain combines TRBV27 with TRBJ1-2; possibly TRBD1 for D (5 bases). Germline CDR1 and CDR2: MNHEY and SMNVEV (reference sequence). The CDR3 totals 14 residues. The ends were cut back, 3 bases at V and 6 bases at J, with 14 bases in the middle. The CDR3: CASSLQGGLHGYTF. CDR3 nucleotide sequence: TGTGCCAGCAGTTTGCAGGGAGGATTACATGGCTACACCTTC.

This clonotype was counted ten times or more. CDR3 DNA sequence: TGTGCCAGCAGCAACGCAGGAAGTCGGGGAAACATTCAGTACTTC. Translated: CASSNAGSRGNIQYF. The gene calls are TRBV11-2 and TRBJ2-4; D may be TRBD2 (5 bases). The germline V gene encodes CDR1 SGHAT and CDR2 FQNNGV. V lost 5 bases and J 6 bases, leaving 17 bases between the germline ends. The CDR3 has 15 amino acids.

The V and J genes are TRBV6-2 or TRBV6-3 and TRBJ2-2; 12 bases are shared with TRBD2. This CDR3 contains 15 residues. V shed 9 bases, J shed 9 bases, and the junction held 11 bases outside the gene matches. Looked up from germline, CDR1 is MNHEY and CDR2 is SVGEGT. CDR3 coding DNA: TGTGCCAGTCGACTAGCGGGAGCTCGTACCAGGGAGCTGTTTTTT. This translates into CASRLAGARTRELFF.

This rearrangement joins TRBV20-1 to TRBJ1-2; 8 bases are a match to TRBD1. CDR3 length: 15 amino acids. With V trimmed by 1 base and J by 5 bases, 9 bases remained unmatched. CDR1 and CDR2 (germline): DFQATT, SNEGSKA (reference sequence). CDR3 DNA: TGCAGTGCTAGAGTTCAGGGGGCTTTCATATATGGCTACACCTTC. The encoded protein is CSARVQGAFIYGYTF.

This clonotype has ten or more counts. This may be a read error, as it is one base from a much larger clone. This sequence joins TRBV28 and TRBJ2-7, with a possible D match to TRBD2 (5 bases). V lost 4 bases to trimming and J lost 1 base, with 8 bases between them. CDR1 MDHEN and CDR2 SYDVKM come from the germline V gene. This CDR3 spans 13 amino acids. The DNA of the CDR3 is TGTGCCAGCAGTTGGGAGAGTTCCTACGAGCAGTACTTC. It codes for CASSWESSYEQYF.

This clonotype was recorded at least ten times. Lacking the conserved final phenylalanine or tryptophan, this CDR3 likely reflects a read error. The chain couples TRBV15 to TRBJ2-7; possibly TRBD1 for D (6 bases). The V gene's germline CDR1 is LNHNV and CDR2 YYDKDF (reference sequence). V was trimmed by 0 bases and J by 2 bases, leaving 14 bases between them. The CDR3 loop spans 16 amino acids. CDR3 in DNA: TGTGCCACCAGCAGAGATATCGACAGGTTAGCCTACGAGCAGTACCTC. Its protein product is CATSRDIDRLAYEQYL.

This clonotype was seen once. The J gene is TRBJ2-3, the V gene TRBV29-1; D gene ambiguous. CDR1 is SQVTM, CDR2 ANQGSEA, per germline. Trimming removed 5 bases from V and 6 bases from J, with 9 bases in between. The CDR3 runs 11 residues. CDR3 nucleotide sequence: TGCAGCGTTACCCCCATGGATACGCAGTATTTT. Its protein is CSVTPMDTQYF.

This clonotype was counted at least ten times. The V call is TRBV28, the J call TRBJ1-5; 8 bases agree with TRBD1. The CDR3 has 12 amino acids. V shed 10 bases, J shed 6 bases, and the junction held 5 bases outside the gene matches. The germline CDR1 and CDR2 sequences are MDHEN and SYDVKM. The CDR3, as DNA: TGTGCCACCAAGACAGGGGTTCAGCCCCAGCATTTT. Translation: CATKTGVQPQHF.

This clonotype has ten or more counts. This rearrangement joins TRBV7-8 to TRBJ2-5; TRBD1 might be the D (6 bases). The V end was cut by 5 bases, the J end by 3 bases, with 13 bases between. The CDR3 spans 14 residues. From germline, CDR1 is SGHVS and CDR2 FQNEAQ. CDR3 DNA sequence: TGTGCCAGCAGCCCAGAGGCAGGGGAAGAGACCCAGTACTTC. Translated: CASSPEAGEETQYF.